Below are 4 T cell receptor beta chains sequenced from a single sample in a study of shared clonotypes between healthy human individuals. Some clones are missing from TCRdb's copy, which holds only in-frame ones; the method was immunoSEQ multiplex PCR. The sample yields about 1.1 million clones, about 80% seen once. The material sequenced was memory CD4+ T cells from PBMCs. Described subset: CD45RA-negative fraction. The source is a man between 18 and 29 years old in good health. Some clones in this sample may be carry-over from other donors' samples.

A word on this clone: In this CDR3 the conserved last residue, phenylalanine or tryptophan, is missing, so a read error is likely. This rearrangement joins TRBV11-1 to TRBJ2-7; 10 bases line up with TRBD2. Trimming cost V 5 bases and J 6 bases; bases outside gene matches: 16. Germline loops: CDR1 SGHAT, CDR2 FQDESV (reference sequence). The CDR3 length is 17 residues. CDR3 sequence reads: CASSPIPGLAKGGEQYL. For the CDR3, the DNA is TGTGCCAGCAGCCCCATACCGGGACTAGCGAAGGGTGGCGAGCAGTACCTC.

The chain uses TRBV18 and TRBJ2-1; TRBD2 agrees at 8 bases. From germline, CDR1 is KGHSH and CDR2 LQKENI. V shed 2 bases, J shed 0 bases, and the junction held 9 bases outside the gene matches. This CDR3 contains 18 residues. CDR3 nucleotides: TGTGCCAGCTCACCAACCGGGAGGGGGTCGAGCTCCTACAATGAGCAGTTCTTC. Translating gives CASSPTGRGSSSYNEQFF.

This clone was seen a handful of times. The chain recombines TRBV5-1 with TRBJ1-1, with no clear D. The CDR3 loop spans 11 amino acids. Germline CDR1 reads SGHRS; CDR2 reads YFSETQ. V was shortened by 5 bases and J by 6 bases, with 8 bases between the two germline ends. The CDR3 protein is CASSDSSEAFF. The CDR3 nucleotides read TGCGCCAGCAGTGATTCCTCTGAAGCTTTCTTT.

The CDR3 region is CASSQESGYGYTF. The CDR3 DNA sequence: TGCGCCAGCAGCCAAGAGTCGGGCTATGGCTACACCTTC. V and J are TRBV4-3 and TRBJ1-2; D unclear. Germline V gene sequence: CDR1 LGHNA, CDR2 YSLEER. Trimming removed 0 bases from V and 4 bases from J, with 6 bases in between. The CDR3 extends over 13 amino acids.